A selection of T cell receptor beta chains follows, all from one sample in a study of T-cell reconstitution after alpha-beta-depleted transplantation in children. TCRdb itself ran the PCR reads through MiXCR, one entry per CDR3 protein. Here the sample spans fewer than 1 million distinct CDR3 sequences, 15% to 20% being singletons. Sequencing was performed on PBMCs, mostly from graft donor cells, taken 360 days after TCRalphabeta/CD19-depleted stem cell transplant. The receptors were gathered from a male patient aged 10-17 years who had a stem cell transplant for acute lymphoblastic leukemia, so the T cells may come from the graft donor. CDR3s include the opening cysteine and the closing phenylalanine or tryptophan. Each record gives: V gene, J gene, clone size, D gene, CDR3 DNA, CDR3 protein. A D gene is named only where the DNA matches it firmly. Size tells how often a clone was seen (once, few, many) or the class of an expanded clone, and some rows leave it out.

TRBV5-1	TRBJ2-4	NA	NA	TGCGCCAGCAGCTTGGAAAACATTCAGTACTTC	CASSLENIQYF
TRBV7-6	TRBJ2-7	few	NA	TGTGCCAGCAGCCCGGGACTTCAATACGAGCAGTACTTC	CASSPGLQYEQYF
TRBV11-3	TRBJ2-1	few	TRBD2	TGTGCCAGCACCCCAGGGACTAGCGGGAGTTCGGGAAATGAGCAGTTCTTC	CASTPGTSGSSGNEQFF
TRBV29-1	TRBJ2-7	NA	NA	TGCAGCGTTGGAGAAAACTACGAGCAGTACTTC	CSVGENYEQYF
TRBV5-1	TRBJ1-1	NA	TRBD1	TGCGCCAGCAGCTTGGTGCAGGGGGTTGAAGCTTTCTTT	CASSLVQGVEAFF
TRBV3-1	TRBJ2-3	NA	TRBD2	TGTGCCAGCAGCCAAGATCCTTGGAGGGCGGGAGGAGCAGATACGCAGTATTTT	CASSQDPWRAGGADTQYF
TRBV4-1	TRBJ2-7	few	TRBD2	TGCGCCAGCAGCCAAGATTTTGGTCGCGGGAGCTACCACGAGCAGTACTTC	CASSQDFGRGSYHEQYF
TRBV27	TRBJ1-4	NA	NA	TGTGCCAGCAGTTACCGGCGGGGGGGTAAACTGTTTTTT	CASSYRRGGKLFF
TRBV5-1	TRBJ2-1	many	TRBD2	TGCGCCAGCAGCTTTATACTAGCGGGAGGGGACAATGAGCAGTTCTTC	CASSFILAGGDNEQFF
TRBV7-2	TRBJ2-4	few	NA	TGTGCCAGCAGCTTCGGGACGGCAGGTTTGGGAAACATTCAGTACTTC	CASSFGTAGLGNIQYF
TRBV6-5	TRBJ1-1	NA	NA	TGTGCCAGCAGTTACGATCACTCGCACACTGAAGCTTTCTTT	CASSYDHSHTEAFF
TRBV4-1	TRBJ2-2	NA	TRBD2	TGCGCCAGCAGCCACCGGCTAGCGGCCGTTTCTTATGGCACCGGGGAGCTGTTTTTT	CASSHRLAAVSYGTGELFF
TRBV24-1	TRBJ2-1	many	NA	TGTGCCACCAGTGAAGGAAGGGGTGAGCAGTTCTTC	CATSEGRGEQFF
TRBV5-1	TRBJ1-1	NA	TRBD1	TGCGCCAGCAGCTCGACAGGGCAAATGTTAGCTGAAGCTTTCTTT	CASSSTGQMLAEAFF
TRBV24-1	TRBJ1-5	NA	TRBD1	TGTGCCACCAGTGCCTCTACAGGGGCACGGCAGCCCCAGCATTTT	CATSASTGARQPQHF
TRBV2	TRBJ2-4	NA	NA	TGTGCCAGCACATACCGGGACACCGGAGACATTCAGTACTTC	CASTYRDTGDIQYF
TRBV4-1	TRBJ2-2	NA	NA	TGCGCCAGCAGCCTCCCATCGGGACAGAACACCGGGGAGCTGTTTTTT	CASSLPSGQNTGELFF
TRBV7-2	TRBJ2-3	few	NA	TGTGCCAGCAGCTACCGGGACATCACAGATACGCAGTATTTT	CASSYRDITDTQYF
TRBV18	TRBJ2-1	few	TRBD1	TGTGCCAGCTCACCTCCCGACAGGGGAATCCACAATGAGCAGTTCTTC	CASSPPDRGIHNEQFF
TRBV29-1	TRBJ2-5	many	NA	TGCAGCGTTCACCTCGCGGGGCTTGGGCAAGAGACCCAGTACTTC	CSVHLAGLGQETQYF
TRBV15	TRBJ2-7	few	NA	TGTGCCACCAGCAGAGAGCTCCTCGGGGCGGGGGAGCAGTACTTC	CATSRELLGAGEQYF
TRBV29-1	TRBJ2-4	few	NA	TGCAGCGTTGAAATCGGGTCCGCCTTCGGCATTCAGTACTTC	CSVEIGSAFGIQYF
TRBV7-8	TRBJ2-1	NA	NA	TGTGCCAGCAGCTGGGGACCAAACAATGAGCAGTTCTTC	CASSWGPNNEQFF
TRBV5-1	TRBJ1-1	NA	TRBD1	TGCGCCAGCAGAGGAACAGGGGGATTCACTGAAGCTTTCTTT	CASRGTGGFTEAFF
TRBV29-1	TRBJ2-5	NA	NA	TGCAGCGTCAGCGATGAGGCGGAGACCCAGTACTTC	CSVSDEAETQYF
TRBV4-1	TRBJ2-5	many	TRBD1	TGCGCCAGCAGCCAAGTGGGACAGGAGGAGACCCAGTACTTC	CASSQVGQEETQYF
TRBV21-1	TRBJ2-3	NA	NA	TGTGCCAGCAGCAAAGCGACAGGGACGTGCACAGATACGCAGTATTTT	CASSKATGTCTDTQYF
TRBV18	TRBJ2-1	NA	NA	TGTGCCAGCTCACCGAGACTAACCCCCAATGAGCAGTTCTTC	CASSPRLTPNEQFF
TRBV19	TRBJ2-6	few	TRBD1	TGTGCCAGTAGTACCCCGACAGGGCCCCCCAACGTCCTGACTTTC	CASSTPTGPPNVLTF
TRBV24-1	TRBJ2-5	few	NA	TGTGCCACCAGTGAATGGGGGCGAATGGAAGAGACCCAGTACTTC	CATSEWGRMEETQYF
TRBV20-1	TRBJ2-7	few	NA	TGCAGTGCCAACCGCCCAAACGAGTATCTCGAGCAGTACTTC	CSANRPNEYLEQYF
TRBV29-1	TRBJ2-2	NA	TRBD1	TGCAGCGTTGACCCGGACAGGGGGCTGGACACCGGGGAGCTGTTTTTT	CSVDPDRGLDTGELFF
TRBV12-3/TRBV12-4	TRBJ2-1	NA	TRBD2	TGTGCCAGCAGTTCAGCGGGAGGTGAGCAGTTCTTC	CASSSAGGEQFF
TRBV5-1	TRBJ2-2	NA	NA	TGCGCCAGCAGCTTGGAAGTGGGGTACACCGGGGAGCTGTTTTTT	CASSLEVGYTGELFF
TRBV20-1	TRBJ2-2	few	TRBD2	TGCAGTGCTAGACCAGCGGGAGTGGGTTCGGCCGGGGAGCTGTTTTTT	CSARPAGVGSAGELFF
TRBV10-3	TRBJ1-2	NA	NA	TGTGCCATCAGTGGAGACGTAAGGGGCTATGGCTACACCTTC	CAISGDVRGYGYTF
TRBV27	TRBJ1-2	few	TRBD1	TGTGCCAGCACTGGGACAGGGGGCAGCTATGGCTACACCTTC	CASTGTGGSYGYTF
TRBV5-1	TRBJ2-5	many	TRBD1	TGCGCCAGCAGTCGTTCGGACAGGGAAGAGACCCAGTACTTC	CASSRSDREETQYF
TRBV25-1	TRBJ1-1	NA	NA	TGTGCCAGCACCACCCTAGCGGGAAGGAACACTGAAGCTTTCTTT	CASTTLAGRNTEAFF
TRBV4-1	TRBJ2-1	few	NA	TGCGCCAGCAGGAATCCCGGTGTCTACAATGAGCAGTTCTTC	CASRNPGVYNEQFF
TRBV20-1	TRBJ2-7	NA	NA	TGCAGTGCTAGAGATGTCGACTACGAGCAGTACTTC	CSARDVDYEQYF
TRBV12-3/TRBV12-4	TRBJ2-7	few	TRBD2	TGTGCCAGCAGTTTCGGGCCTAGCGGGAGACCCTACGAGCAGTACTTC	CASSFGPSGRPYEQYF
TRBV7-8	TRBJ2-7	few	NA	TGTGCCAGCAGCTTAGCGGTGACTACACTTCGCCCCCCTAGCAGTGAGCAGTACTTC	CASSLAVTTLRPPSSEQYF
TRBV5-1	TRBJ1-1	NA	NA	TGCGCCAGCAGCTTGGTGGTCGGGGGATGGAACACTGAAGCTTTCTTT	CASSLVVGGWNTEAFF
TRBV5-1	TRBJ2-2	NA	TRBD2	TGCGCCAGCAGCCCCGGACTAGCGGTCACCGGGGAGCTGTTTTTT	CASSPGLAVTGELFF
TRBV6-1	TRBJ2-1	NA	TRBD2	TGTGCCAGCAGTGGTGGGGTGAGCGGGGCATACAATGAGCAGTTCTTC	CASSGGVSGAYNEQFF